Each of the 18 T cell receptor beta chains below was sequenced from the same sample in a study of beta chain features in type 1 diabetes (dated by TCRdb to the late 2010s). Library preparation was by the immunoSEQ multiplex PCR assay. The entire amount of isolated RNA was reverse transcribed using the High Capacity cDNA Reverse Transcription Kit, so the sequenced TCRB transcripts were expressed ones. In its TCRdb copy, this immuneACCESS table keeps in-frame sequences only and misses some clones. Where compared with another copy, unresolved V genes explain less than half of these, and the others have no known cause. This sample comprises around 300,000 clones, under 8.5% of them detected only once. Jointly, the top ten make up roughly 1% of the sample. The sequencing sample was made of central memory CD4+ T cells from blood. The source of these receptors is a woman between 18 and 30 years old in good health.

The table lists this clone with a few counts. The chain links TRBV27 to TRBJ1-1; no firm D call. V lost 6 bases, J lost 6 bases, and 20 bases lay in between. Germline CDR1 is MNHEY and CDR2 is SMNVEV (reference sequence). CDR3 length: 15 amino acids. In DNA, the CDR3 is TGTGCCAGCAGCATAGACGGTATCGGAATCCCTGAAGCTTTCTTT. Translated: CASSIDGIGIPEAFF.

There are a few counts of this clone. The chain combines TRBV18 with TRBJ1-1; the D is unclear. Germline V gene sequence: CDR1 KGHSH, CDR2 LQKENI. The CDR3 has 13 amino acids. Trimming took 2 bases from V and 0 from J, leaving 4 bases between them. The CDR3 protein is CASSPALNTEAFF. As DNA, the CDR3 is TGTGCCAGCTCACCAGCCCTGAACACTGAAGCTTTCTTT.

This clone has more than one count but fewer than ten. This sequence joins TRBV7-9 and TRBJ1-1; D is ambiguous. The CDR3 consists of 14 residues. Trimming took off 5 bases at V and 4 bases at J, with 14 bases between the two ends. Germline V lookup: CDR1 SEHNR, CDR2 FQNEAQ (reference sequence). CDR3 DNA sequence: TGTGCCAGCAGCGCGGGCCTCGCGGGCACTGAAGCTTTCTTT. Translated, it gives CASSAGLAGTEAFF.

There are a few counts of this clone. This chain connects TRBV5-1 to TRBJ2-1; 9 bases fit TRBD1. Germline V lookup: CDR1 SGHRS, CDR2 YFSETQ. V shed 3 bases, J shed 6 bases, and the junction held 7 bases outside the gene matches. The CDR3 loop spans 15 amino acids. Written as DNA, the CDR3 is TGCGCCAGCAGCTCTGGGGACAGGGACGCCAATGAGCAGTTCTTC. Its protein is CASSSGDRDANEQFF. The full variable domain, rest sourced from reference TRBV5-1 and TRBJ2-1, is KAGVTQTPRYLIKTRGQQVTLSCSPISGHRSVSWYQQTPGQGLQFLFEYFSETQRNKGNFPGRFSGRQFSNSRSEMNVSTLELGDSALYLCASSSGDRDANEQFFGPGTRLTVL.

The rearrangement links TRBV7-8 to TRBJ2-7, with D tentatively TRBD2 (6 bases). The CDR3 has 15 amino acids. V was clipped by 3 bases and J by 2 bases, with 14 bases between them. The germline V gene encodes CDR1 SGHVS and CDR2 FQNEAQ. The CDR3, as DNA: TGTGCCAGCAGCTTTGTAACTGGGAGGACCTACGAGCAGTACTTC. This codes for CASSFVTGRTYEQYF.

This clone was counted only a few times. In DNA form, the CDR3 reads TGCGCCAGCAGGTGGGGTCCCGTTGGGACTGCGGATACGCAGTATTTT. Encoded protein: CASRWGPVGTADTQYF. The chain is built from TRBV5-1 and TRBJ2-3; TRBD2 is a possible D gene (6 bases). Germline CDR1 and CDR2: SGHRS and YFSETQ. V lost 5 bases, J lost 6 bases, and 22 bases lay in between. This CDR3 spans 16 amino acids.

V and J are TRBV4-1 and TRBJ2-7; TRBD2 is a possible D gene (6 bases). The germline V and J ends were trimmed by 4 bases and 3 bases, with 25 bases remaining between them. CDR1 MGHRA and CDR2 YSYEKL come from the germline V gene. This CDR3 is built from 18 residues. The CDR3 protein is CASSLHESTRALHYEQYF. The CDR3, as DNA: TGCGCCAGCAGCCTCCACGAATCGACTAGGGCGCTGCACTACGAGCAGTACTTC.

This clone was picked up a small number of times. The chain is built from TRBV7-9 and TRBJ1-6; possible D gene TRBD1, 5 bases. The CDR3 contains 15 residues. Germline-derived CDR1 and CDR2 are SEHNR and FQNEAQ (reference sequence). V was shortened by 1 base and J by 10 bases, with 14 bases between the two germline ends. The CDR3 DNA sequence: TGTGCCAGCAGCTTAGGGGGCCATGAGGCCTCACCCCTCCACTTT. This codes for CASSLGGHEASPLHF.

This clone was found a few times. V gene TRBV5-1 combines with J gene TRBJ2-3; perhaps TRBD2 as D (5 bases). V gave up 5 bases and J gave up 6 bases, with 22 bases separating them. The CDR3 consists of 16 residues. CDR1 and CDR2 (germline): SGHRS, YFSETQ. In nucleotides, the CDR3 is TGCGCCAGCAGAATCTACGGGAATGATATCGGGGATACGCAGTATTTT. Translated: CASRIYGNDIGDTQYF.

This clone was seen repeatedly, ten times or more. The rearrangement links TRBV5-1 to TRBJ2-5; D is perhaps TRBD2 (6 bases). Germline V gene data show CDR1 as SGHRS and CDR2 as YFSETQ. The CDR3 loop spans 14 amino acids. V was trimmed by 3 bases and J by 5 bases, leaving 14 bases between them. The CDR3 sequence is CASSYAGTGETQYF. Written as DNA, the CDR3 is TGCGCCAGCAGCTATGCGGGGACGGGCGAGACCCAGTACTTC.

The rearrangement joins TRBV18 to TRBJ2-7; 10 bases are a match to TRBD2. CDR1 KGHSH and CDR2 LQKENI come from the germline V gene. Germline trimming cut 4 bases from V and 5 bases from J; bases unmatched to any gene: 5. This CDR3 region has 14 residues. DNA for the CDR3: TGTGCCAGCTCACTTTCTAGCGGGAGCAACGAGCAGTACTTC. It is translated as CASSLSSGSNEQYF.

This clone was counted only a few times. The chain has TRBV28 and TRBJ1-1; TRBD1 aligns across 9 bases. This CDR3 spans 15 amino acids. From germline, CDR1 is MDHEN and CDR2 SYDVKM. With 1 base clipped from V and 5 bases from J, the junction kept 5 bases outside the gene matches. CDR3 in amino acids: CASSLLGQGRTEAFF. Written as DNA, the CDR3 is TGTGCCAGCAGTTTATTGGGACAGGGTCGGACTGAAGCTTTCTTT.

Regarding this clone: The sample contains more than one DNA sequence encoding this CDR3. CDR3 loop: CAISESGTYGYTF. For the CDR3, the DNA is TGTGCCATCAGTGAGTCAGGGACCTATGGCTACACCTTC. J is TRBJ1-2 and V is TRBV10-3, with TRBD1 as a possible D gene (5 bases). Germline V gene lookup returns CDR1 ENHRY and CDR2 SYGVKD. Trimming left V 0 bases short and J 4 bases short, with 6 bases between. The CDR3 is 13 amino acids.

The V and J genes are TRBV5-5 and TRBJ2-5; 9 nucleotides align to TRBD1. The CDR3 is made up of 15 amino acids. Germline loops: CDR1 SGHKS, CDR2 YYEKEE (reference sequence). Unmatched junction bases numbered 10, after V lost 5 bases and J lost 5 bases. The CDR3 DNA reads TGTGCCAGCAGGACCGGGACAGGGACCAAGGAGACCCAGTACTTC. Translated, it gives CASRTGTGTKETQYF.

This clone was seen a few times. The chain employs TRBV6-5 and TRBJ2-2, with D maybe TRBD2 (5 bases). V was shortened by 2 bases and J by 2 bases, with 9 bases between the two germline ends. Germline CDR1 and CDR2: MNHEY and SVGAGI. The CDR3 has 15 residues. For the CDR3, the DNA is TGTGCCAGCAGTTACAGAGGGATCAACACCGGGGAGCTGTTTTTT. Its protein product is CASSYRGINTGELFF.

The chain uses TRBV7-9 and TRBJ2-1, with a weak D call TRBD2 (6 bases). The CDR3 runs to 16 residues. Germline CDR1 and CDR2: SEHNR and FQNEAQ (reference sequence). V lost 5 bases and J lost 6, with 20 bases in between. CDR3: CASSLPPGRLSNEQFF. CDR3 nucleotides: TGTGCCAGCAGCCTCCCCCCCGGGAGATTAAGCAATGAGCAGTTCTTC. The whole variable domain, filled in from reference TRBV7-9 and TRBJ2-1, reads DTGVSQNPRHKITKRGQNVTFRCDPISEHNRLYWYRQTLGQGPEFLTYFQNEAQLEKSRLLSDRFSAERPKGSFSTLEIQRTEQGDSAMYLCASSLPPGRLSNEQFFGPGTRLTVL.

This clone has only a few counts. The chain joins TRBV5-6 to TRBJ2-2; 8 nucleotides line up with TRBD1. V was pared by 5 bases and J by 3 bases, with 6 bases of the junction left unmatched. CDR1 and CDR2 from the germline V gene are SGHDT and YYEEEE. This CDR3 region has 15 residues. The CDR3 region has the DNA TGTGCCAGCAGGGAAACAGGGGGAGACACCGGGGAGCTGTTTTTT. This encodes CASRETGGDTGELFF.

This clone was observed a handful of times. One end of the junction does not line up with germline, which may come from a read error. The genes are TRBV7-2 and TRBJ1-6; D uncertain. The germline CDR1 and CDR2 sequences are SGHTA and FQGNSA. The CDR3 runs 12 residues. CDR3 coding DNA: TGTGCCAGCAGCTTAGCGACCGGGATCCCTCTATTT. Translating it yields CASSLATGIPLF.